These 15 T cell receptor beta chains came from one sample sequenced in a study of CD8 T cells in Susac syndrome. Reverse transcription used roughly 0.5 to 1 ug RNA and random hexamers. TCRdb redid the calling of the immunoSEQ multiplex PCR reads with MiXCR, one entry per CDR3 protein. The sample carries over 100,000 distinct CDR3 sequences, 95% to 96% recorded once. The sample comprised CD4+ T cells from PBMCs. All receptors derive from a human donor with Susac syndrome.

The V call is TRBV6-1, the J call TRBJ2-5, with a possible D match to TRBD1 (6 bases). The CDR3 loop spans 15 amino acids. The germline CDR1 and CDR2 sequences are MNHNS and SASEGT. Trimming stripped 8 bases from V and 2 bases from J, with 18 bases between. CDR3 in DNA: TGTGCCAGCTCAGCCCAAGGACAGAAACAAGAGACCCAGTACTTC. It is translated as CASSAQGQKQETQYF.

The chain couples TRBV12-3 or TRBV12-4 to TRBJ1-5; D gene uncertain. The CDR3 runs to 14 residues. The V gene lost 6 bases and the J gene lost 4 bases, with 13 bases spanning the gap. CDR3 protein: CASSPPGYNQPQHF. For the CDR3, the DNA is TGTGCCAGCAGCCCCCCGGGATATAATCAGCCCCAGCATTTT.

The J gene is TRBJ1-4, the V gene TRBV29-1; D gene ambiguous. The germline V gene has CDR1 SQVTM and CDR2 ANQGSEA. The CDR3 covers 15 residues. The V end lost 5 bases, the J end lost 0 bases, and 13 bases lay between the germline ends. Here the CDR3 DNA reads TGCAGCGTTCTTAAAGGATGGCCAACTAATGAAAAACTGTTTTTT. Residues: CSVLKGWPTNEKLFF.

This clonotype has a single count. The chain combines TRBV5-4 with TRBJ1-2; tentative D call: TRBD1 (5 bases). The V gene lost 0 bases and the J gene lost 4 bases, with 16 bases spanning the gap. This CDR3 has 16 amino acids. Germline loops: CDR1 SGHNT, CDR2 YYREEE (reference sequence). CDR3 protein: CASSLVGQGMIYGYTF. The DNA for the CDR3 is TGTGCCAGCAGCTTGGTCGGGCAGGGAATGATCTATGGCTACACCTTC.

The genes are TRBV5-1 and TRBJ2-1; TRBD2 is a possible D gene (6 bases). The CDR3 runs 14 residues. The V gene's germline CDR1 is SGHRS and CDR2 YFSETQ. The germline V and J ends were trimmed by 2 bases and 4 bases, with 10 bases remaining between them. The CDR3 region has the DNA TGCGCCAGCAGCTTTGGAGGGGAATACAATGAGCAGTTCTTC. Protein: CASSFGGEYNEQFF.

The V gene is TRBV29-1, the J gene TRBJ1-2; possibly TRBD1 for D (5 bases). V lost 1 base, J lost 4 bases, and 13 bases lay in between. The CDR3 loop spans 14 amino acids. Germline CDR1 reads SQVTM; CDR2 reads ANQGSEA. For the CDR3, the DNA is TGCAGCGTTGAAGGGGGCAGAATATCCTATGGCTACACCTTC. Its translation: CSVEGGRISYGYTF.

The chain recombines TRBV27 with TRBJ2-1; 10 positions match TRBD2. The CDR3 is 17 amino acids. V trimming: 3 bases; J trimming: 7 bases; junction bases outside the gene matches: 12. Germline lookup yields CDR1 MNHEY and CDR2 SMNVEV (reference sequence). CDR3 residues: CASSFLSRKAGGNEQFF. As DNA, the CDR3 is TGTGCCAGCAGTTTCCTGAGTCGGAAAGCGGGGGGGAATGAGCAGTTCTTC.

The V call is TRBV7-9, the J call TRBJ2-1; 8 nucleotides line up with TRBD1. V trimming: 5 bases; J trimming: 6 bases; junction bases outside the gene matches: 6. Germline assignment: CDR1 SEHNR and CDR2 FQNEAQ (reference sequence). This CDR3 region has 14 residues. The DNA of the CDR3 is TGTGCCAGCAGCCTTGACAGGGGTGGCAATGAGCAGTTCTTC. Protein sequence: CASSLDRGGNEQFF. The full variable domain, completed using reference TRBV7-9 and TRBJ2-1, is DTGVSQNPRHKITKRGQNVTFRCDPISEHNRLYWYRQTLGQGPEFLTYFQNEAQLEKSRLLSDRFSAERPKGSFSTLEIQRTEQGDSAMYLCASSLDRGGNEQFFGPGTRLTVL.

The genes are TRBV15 and TRBJ1-5; D is unclear. V was clipped by 0 bases and J by 7 bases, with 7 bases between them. This CDR3 contains 13 residues. CDR1 and CDR2 from the germline V gene are LNHNV and YYDKDF (reference sequence). CDR3 protein: CATSRDPGQPQHF. CDR3 bases: TGTGCCACCAGCAGAGATCCGGGGCAGCCCCAGCATTTT.

This clonotype has a handful of counts. This chain connects TRBV2 to TRBJ2-1; 9 positions match TRBD2. Per germline, CDR1 SNHLY and CDR2 FYNNEI. Trimming at V came to 3 bases and at J to 4 bases, leaving 4 bases not matched to a gene. CDR3 length equals 15 residues. CDR3 DNA: TGTGCCAGCAGTGAGGGACTAGCCGGATACAATGAGCAGTTCTTC. Amino acid sequence: CASSEGLAGYNEQFF.

V and J are TRBV3-1 and TRBJ1-1; D ambiguous. The CDR3 contains 11 residues. V dropped 1 base and J dropped 11 bases, with 8 bases sitting between them. In germline, CDR1 is LGHDT, CDR2 YNNKEL (reference sequence). The CDR3 nucleotides are TGTGCCAGCAGCCAAGGACGGGTGGCTTTCTTT. Translating it yields CASSQGRVAFF.

J is TRBJ2-7 and V is TRBV3-1; D remains unclear. Germline V gene sequence: CDR1 LGHDT, CDR2 YNNKEL (reference sequence). The V gene lost 3 bases and the J gene lost 4 bases, with 13 bases spanning the gap. CDR3 length: 14 amino acids. CDR3 residues: CASSHTSNHYEQYF. The CDR3 nucleotides are TGTGCCAGCAGCCATACATCCAACCATTACGAGCAGTACTTC.

The chain recombines TRBV24-1 with TRBJ2-3, with D tentatively TRBD2 (5 bases). CDR1 KGHDR and CDR2 SFDVKD come from the germline V gene. The V end was cut by 5 bases, the J end by 2 bases, with 13 bases between. The CDR3 sequence is 15 residues long. The DNA of the CDR3 is TGTGCCACCAGTGCCGCGACTACAGACACAGATACGCAGTATTTT. Translating it yields CATSAATTDTDTQYF.

The chain uses TRBV19 and TRBJ2-1, with 10 bases lining up with TRBD2. The CDR3 is 14 residues long. Trimming cost V 5 bases and J 7 bases; bases outside gene matches: 5. Germline lookup yields CDR1 LNHDA and CDR2 SQIVND (reference sequence). For the CDR3, the DNA is TGTGCCAGTAGTCCTACTAGCGGGGCTAATGAGCAGTTCTTC. It codes for CASSPTSGANEQFF.

About this clonotype: At one boundary the junction diverges from the germline segment, which might be a read error. V usage is TRBV7-2 and J usage is TRBJ2-3, with D tentatively TRBD2 (6 bases). Germline CDR1 reads SGHTA; CDR2 reads FQGNSA. CDR3 length: 14 amino acids. As DNA, the CDR3 is TGTGCTAGCAGCTTAGACGGGAGTACAGATACGCAGTATTTT. Amino acids: CASSLDGSTDTQYF.